The 6 T cell receptor beta chains listed next were all sequenced from one sample in a study of glioma-infiltrating T cells. TCR alpha and beta CDR3 regions were amplified from RNA using iRepertoire nested multiplex PCR. TCRdb ran MiXCR on the multiplex PCR reads and lists one entry per CDR3 protein. The sample includes 300,000 to 450,000 distinct CDR3 sequences, about two fifths of them seen just once. Material: glioma tissue, nonneoplastic brain tissue, or PBMCs (not recorded which). Receptor source: a human donor with low-grade glioma or glioblastoma, undergoing nonglioma brain surgery, or in good health (not recorded which).

This clonotype was seen more than once but under ten times. The chain recombines TRBV7-6 with TRBJ2-3; perhaps TRBD1 as D (6 bases). The CDR3 is 16 residues long. V dropped 0 bases and J dropped 2 bases, with 12 bases sitting between them. Looked up from germline, CDR1 is SGHVS and CDR2 is FNYEAQ. This chain's CDR3 is CASSLADSHNTDTQYF. The CDR3 nucleotides read TGTGCCAGCAGCTTAGCGGACAGTCACAACACAGATACGCAGTATTTT. The whole variable domain, filled in from reference TRBV7-6 and TRBJ2-3, reads GAGVSQSPRYKVTKRGQDVALRCDPISGHVSLYWYRQALGQGPEFLTYFNYEAQQDKSGLPNDRFSAERPEGSISTLTIQRTEQRDSAMYRCASSLADSHNTDTQYFGPGTRLTVL.

In its sample, this clonotype was seen many times. In nucleotides, the CDR3 is TGCGCCAGCAGCCAAGATTGGGCCGATGAGCAGTTCTTC. This codes for CASSQDWADEQFF. The chain employs TRBV4-3 and TRBJ2-1; the D is unclear. The ends were cut back, 0 bases at V and 8 bases at J, with 8 bases in the middle. The CDR3 runs to 13 residues. Germline V lookup: CDR1 LGHNA, CDR2 YSLEER.

The V gene is TRBV7-9, the J gene TRBJ2-1; D not certain. V lost 1 base, J lost 10 bases, and 8 bases lay in between. CDR1 and CDR2 (germline): SEHNR, FQNEAQ (reference sequence). CDR3 length: 12 amino acids. CDR3 sequence (DNA): TGTGCCAGCAGCTTAGAAAGAGAGGAGCAGTTCTTC. Amino acid sequence: CASSLEREEQFF. Together with reference TRBV7-9 and TRBJ2-1, the CDR3 gives the full variable domain: DTGVSQNPRHKITKRGQNVTFRCDPISEHNRLYWYRQTLGQGPEFLTYFQNEAQLEKSRLLSDRFSAERPKGSFSTLEIQRTEQGDSAMYLCASSLEREEQFFGPGTRLTVL.

In this sample, this clonotype turned up many times. This sequence joins TRBV15 and TRBJ2-1; the D is unclear. V dropped 1 base and J dropped 9 bases, with 10 bases sitting between them. From germline, CDR1 is LNHNV and CDR2 YYDKDF (reference sequence). CDR3 length: 13 residues. In nucleotides, the CDR3 is TGTGCCACCAGCAGAGTGGTACCCTTTGAGCAGTTCTTC. Encoded protein: CATSRVVPFEQFF.

This clonotype was seen more than once but under ten times. This sequence joins TRBV19 and TRBJ2-1; D is undetermined. Per the germline V gene, CDR1 is LNHDA and CDR2 is SQIVND (reference sequence). The CDR3 contains 12 residues. Trimming removed 3 bases at V and 7 bases at J, with 7 bases between. In DNA, the CDR3 is TGTGCCAGTAGTATTGATGGGAATGAGCAGTTCTTC. Its translation is CASSIDGNEQFF.

Of note for this clonotype: Germline and junction disagree at one end, which may indicate a read error. The chain has TRBV7-2 and TRBJ2-1; 8 bases match TRBD2. In germline, CDR1 is SGHTA, CDR2 FQGNSA. The CDR3 is made up of 17 amino acids. CDR3 sequence: CAGSWAGGAGSYNEQFF. The CDR3 DNA is TGTGCCGGCAGCTGGGCGGGAGGAGCGGGATCCTACAATGAGCAGTTCTTC.